This TCR beta chain was obtained from a study of regulatory T cells in long-lasting Graves disease. Study-level findings and limits: Examination was confined to peripheral blood, excluding thyroid tissue. Results may be inaccurate due to the small sample size.

Trimming removed 10 bases at V and 6 bases at J, with 18 bases between. This CDR3 contains 13 residues. CDR3 regions were amplified by Arm-PCR using iRepertoire HTBI primers to build TCR beta libraries. In the original analysis: Identification yielded some 60 TRBV and 14 TRBJ segments across samples. TCRdb re-analysed the multiplex PCR reads in MiXCR, keeping a single row per CDR3 protein. The V and J calls were determined by TCRdb, not by the authors. The table shows nearly 350,000 distinct CDR3 sequences, with about 19% occurring only once. Time point denoted: persistent/refractory GD, antithyroid drugs over 5 years with positive TRAb. Making the TCR library involved RNA that had been extracted from PBMCs. This clonotype was detected ten times or more. The antigen is not known.

This receptor was obtained from a female donor with Graves disease. The V gene is TRBV12-3 or TRBV12-4, the J gene TRBJ1-1; the D is unclear. The sequences come from peripheral blood mononuclear cells (PBMCs), collected when the disease was refractory, from a patient treated with antithyroid drugs. CDR3 coding DNA: TGTGCCACTAAACGAGACGGGAAAGCTGAAGCTTTCTTT. Protein sequence: CATKRDGKAEAFF.